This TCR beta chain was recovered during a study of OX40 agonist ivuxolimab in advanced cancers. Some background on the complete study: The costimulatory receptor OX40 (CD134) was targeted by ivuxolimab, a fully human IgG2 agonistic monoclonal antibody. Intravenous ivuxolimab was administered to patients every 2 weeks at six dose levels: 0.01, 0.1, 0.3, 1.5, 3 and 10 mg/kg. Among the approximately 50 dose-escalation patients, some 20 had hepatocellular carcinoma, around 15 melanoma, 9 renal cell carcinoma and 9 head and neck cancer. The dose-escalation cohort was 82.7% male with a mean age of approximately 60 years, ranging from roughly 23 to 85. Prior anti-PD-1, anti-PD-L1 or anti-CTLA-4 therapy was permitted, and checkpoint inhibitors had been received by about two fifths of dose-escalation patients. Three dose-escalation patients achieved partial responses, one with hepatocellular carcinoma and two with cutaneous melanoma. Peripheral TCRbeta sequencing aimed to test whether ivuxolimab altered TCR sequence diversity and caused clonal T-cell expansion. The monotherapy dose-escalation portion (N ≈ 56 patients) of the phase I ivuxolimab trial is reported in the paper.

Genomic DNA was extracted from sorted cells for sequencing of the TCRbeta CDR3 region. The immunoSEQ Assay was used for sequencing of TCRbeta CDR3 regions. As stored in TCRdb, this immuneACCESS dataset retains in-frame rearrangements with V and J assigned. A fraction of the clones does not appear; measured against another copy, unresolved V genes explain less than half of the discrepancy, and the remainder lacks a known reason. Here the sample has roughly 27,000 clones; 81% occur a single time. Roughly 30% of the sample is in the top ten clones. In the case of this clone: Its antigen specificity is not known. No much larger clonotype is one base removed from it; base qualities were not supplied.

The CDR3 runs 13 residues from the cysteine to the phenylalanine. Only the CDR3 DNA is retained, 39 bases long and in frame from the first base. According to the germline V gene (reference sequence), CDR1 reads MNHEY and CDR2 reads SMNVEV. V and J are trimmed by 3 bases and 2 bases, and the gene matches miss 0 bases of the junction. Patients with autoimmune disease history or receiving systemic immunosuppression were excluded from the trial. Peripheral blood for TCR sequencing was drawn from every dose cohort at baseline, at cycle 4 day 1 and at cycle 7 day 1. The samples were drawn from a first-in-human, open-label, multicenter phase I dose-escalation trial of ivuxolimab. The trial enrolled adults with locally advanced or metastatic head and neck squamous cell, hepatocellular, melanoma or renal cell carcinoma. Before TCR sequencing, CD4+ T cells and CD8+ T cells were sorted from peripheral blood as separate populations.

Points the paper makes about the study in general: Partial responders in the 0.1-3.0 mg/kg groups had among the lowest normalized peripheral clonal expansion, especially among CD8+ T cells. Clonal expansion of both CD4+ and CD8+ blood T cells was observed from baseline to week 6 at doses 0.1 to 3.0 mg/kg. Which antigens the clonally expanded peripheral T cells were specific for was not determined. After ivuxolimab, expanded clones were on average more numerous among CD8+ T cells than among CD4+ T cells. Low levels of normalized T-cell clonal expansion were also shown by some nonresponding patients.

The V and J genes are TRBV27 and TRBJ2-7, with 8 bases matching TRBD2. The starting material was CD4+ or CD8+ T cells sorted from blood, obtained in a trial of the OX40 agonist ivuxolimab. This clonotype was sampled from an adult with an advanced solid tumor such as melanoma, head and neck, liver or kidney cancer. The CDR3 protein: CASSLRGAYEQYF. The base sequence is TGTGCCAGCAGTTTGCGGGGGGCCTACGAGCAGTACTTC.